This entry features one TCR beta chain sequence. Its antigen is still unknown. No clone much larger than this one lies a single base away; base qualities are absent. The sample contains more than one DNA sequence encoding this CDR3. Collaborating institutions collected whole blood in K2EDTA tubes following their own protocols. For TCRbeta analysis, collaborators shipped samples as frozen whole blood, isolated PBMCs, or DNA extracted from either of those sample types. These data originate in a study of blood T cell repertoires in COVID-19 (TCRdb year 2020). As for the study more broadly: Collaborator samples came from the United States, Italy and Spain and covered acute and convalescent phases of COVID-19. Where HLA class I and class II types were available, the types were taken from metadata supplied by the sample provider, not from assay-based typing. Subjects who had been exposed to COVID-19, were actively infected with it, or had recovered from it provided the deeply sampled blood TCRbeta repertoires that made up the dataset. Nearly every sample came with metadata listing a de-identified subject ID, COVID-19 status, age in years and sex. The repertoires were released in a freely available public database intended as a resource for research on the immune response to SARS-CoV-2. The samples were drawn from two sources: the first 160 participants of the ongoing ImmuneRACE study, and 1,000 to 1,500 subjects contributed by 6 global collaborators. The prospective study material was composed of cDNA or gDNA derived from T cells, B-cell-depleted T cells, or PBMCs.

Points the paper makes about the study in general: Clinical and demographic metadata were provided uncurated, with the amount varying by source and participant.

The immunoSEQ Assay, a bias-controlled multiplex PCR, was used to amplify TCRbeta CDR3 regions from genomic DNA. The source study handled its data this way. The number of nucleated cells in each sample was estimated by amplification of reference gene primers within the assay. To quantify the absolute abundance of each unique TCRbeta CDR3 rearrangement, sequence reads were collapsed and filtered. For each sample, productive Simpson clonality was calculated as the square root of Simpson's diversity index across productive rearrangements. What TCRdb holds here is the immuneACCESS table cut down to in-frame rearrangements. Part of the clones is not present; checked against another copy, under half of the missing clones reflect an unresolved V gene, and the others are unexplained. Clone size and V and J calls were adopted from that table, with D and trimming inferred from the DNA. The sample records 200,000 to 250,000 clones, roughly 90% of which are singletons. Less than 3.5% of the sample is in the top ten clones.

CDR1 is given as SGHRS and CDR2 as YFSETQ, both from the germline V gene. Trimming takes 5 bases from V and 1 base from J, and the germline ends sit 12 bases apart. The CDR3 holds 14 amino acids from the cysteine to the phenylalanine. Only the CDR3 DNA is retained, 42 bases long and in frame from the first base. The sequencing sample was made of peripheral blood. The chain employs TRBV5-1 and TRBJ1-2; 6 matching bases give a weak D call of TRBD1. This TCR was recovered from a woman aged 55-69 years with acute or convalescent COVID-19. In nucleotides, the sequence is TGCGCCAGCAGAGACCCGGACAGTAACTATGGCTACACCTTC. Its translation reads: CASRDPDSNYGYTF.